Presented here are 4 T cell receptor beta chains from one specimen sequenced in a study of control samples from healthy donors and cancer patients. Assay used: immunoSEQ multiplex PCR; TCRdb lists only in-frame clones, some missing. The sample lists fewer than 120,000 clones; roughly 90% were seen once. Sequencing used PBMCs. These receptors all come from an older woman with lung cancer.

CDR3: CASSNLQGLTETFF. As DNA, the CDR3 is TGTGCCAGTAGTAACTTACAGGGGCTGACAGAGACTTTCTTT. V usage is TRBV19 and J usage is TRBJ1-1; 7 bases fit TRBD1. Germline CDR1 and CDR2: LNHDA and SQIVND (reference sequence). This CDR3 is 14 amino acids long. J was trimmed by 12 bases and V by 4 bases; bases with no gene match: 14.

V is TRBV9 and J is TRBJ1-4; TRBD1 aligns across 10 bases. Germline V gene sequence: CDR1 SGDLS, CDR2 YYNGEE. CDR3 length: 15 residues. The V and J ends lost 4 bases and 8 bases, in that order; junction bases with no gene match: 8. CDR3 loop: CASSPRTGGLEKLFF. The CDR3 DNA reads as TGTGCCAGCAGCCCTCGGACAGGGGGGCTAGAAAAACTGTTTTTT.

The CDR3 loop is CASSPRQGARQPQHF. In DNA form, the CDR3 reads TGTGCCAGTAGTCCCCGACAGGGGGCAAGGCAGCCCCAGCATTTT. J is TRBJ1-5 and V is TRBV19; 10 bases match TRBD1. The CDR3 runs 15 residues. The junction had 8 bases not matched to a gene; V was cut back by 5 bases and J by 7 bases. CDR1 is LNHDA, CDR2 SQIVND, per germline (reference sequence).

This chain uses TRBV10-3 with TRBJ1-2; 8 bases match TRBD1. The germline gives CDR1 ENHRY, CDR2 SYGVKD. V was pared by 5 bases and J by 1 base, with 3 bases of the junction left unmatched. CDR3 size: 14 residues. The CDR3 nucleotides read TGTGCCATCAGTCGACAGGGGTTTAACTATGGCTACACCTTC. Translated: CAISRQGFNYGYTF.